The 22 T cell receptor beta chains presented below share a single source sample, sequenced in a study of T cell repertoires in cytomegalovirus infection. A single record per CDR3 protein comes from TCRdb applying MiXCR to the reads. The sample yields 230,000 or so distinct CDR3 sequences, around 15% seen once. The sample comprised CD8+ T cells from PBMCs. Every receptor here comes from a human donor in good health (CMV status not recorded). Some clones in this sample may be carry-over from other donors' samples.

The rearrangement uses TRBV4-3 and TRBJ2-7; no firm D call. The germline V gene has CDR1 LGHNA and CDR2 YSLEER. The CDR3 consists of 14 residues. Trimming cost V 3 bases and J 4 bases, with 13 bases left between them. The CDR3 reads CASSQIGSGYEQYF. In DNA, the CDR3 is TGCGCCAGCAGCCAGATAGGGTCTGGGTACGAGCAGTACTTC.

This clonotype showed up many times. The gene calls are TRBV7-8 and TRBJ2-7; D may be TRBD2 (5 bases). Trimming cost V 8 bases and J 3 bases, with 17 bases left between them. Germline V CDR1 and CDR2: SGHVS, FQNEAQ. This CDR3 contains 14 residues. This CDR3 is CASHREGMFYEQYF. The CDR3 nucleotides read TGTGCCAGCCACCGGGAAGGGATGTTCTACGAGCAGTACTTC.

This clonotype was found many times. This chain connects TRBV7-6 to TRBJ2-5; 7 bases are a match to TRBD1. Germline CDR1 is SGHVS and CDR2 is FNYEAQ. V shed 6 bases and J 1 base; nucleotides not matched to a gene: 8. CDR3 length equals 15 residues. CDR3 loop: CASRHTGQLQETQYF. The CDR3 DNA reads TGTGCCAGCAGGCATACGGGACAGCTCCAAGAGACCCAGTACTTC.

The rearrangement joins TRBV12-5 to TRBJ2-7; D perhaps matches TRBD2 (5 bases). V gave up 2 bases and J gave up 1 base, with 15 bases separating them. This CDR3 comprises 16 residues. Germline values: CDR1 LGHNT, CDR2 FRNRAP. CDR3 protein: CASGLNNRTYSYEQYF. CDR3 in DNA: TGTGCTAGTGGTTTGAATAATCGGACTTATTCCTACGAGCAGTACTTC.

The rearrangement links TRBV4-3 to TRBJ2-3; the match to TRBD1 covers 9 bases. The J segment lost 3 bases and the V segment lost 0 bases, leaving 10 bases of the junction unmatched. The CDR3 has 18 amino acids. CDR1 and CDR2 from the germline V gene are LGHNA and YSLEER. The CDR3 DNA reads TGCGCCAGCAGCCAAGACCTCGGTTCGGGACAGGGTACAGATACGCAGTATTTT. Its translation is CASSQDLGSGQGTDTQYF.

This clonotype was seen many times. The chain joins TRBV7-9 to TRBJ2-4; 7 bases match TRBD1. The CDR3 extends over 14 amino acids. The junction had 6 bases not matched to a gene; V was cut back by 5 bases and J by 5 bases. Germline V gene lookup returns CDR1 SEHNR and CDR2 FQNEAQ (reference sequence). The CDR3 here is CASSGQERENIQYF. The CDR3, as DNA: TGTGCCAGCAGCGGACAGGAGCGCGAAAACATTCAGTACTTC.

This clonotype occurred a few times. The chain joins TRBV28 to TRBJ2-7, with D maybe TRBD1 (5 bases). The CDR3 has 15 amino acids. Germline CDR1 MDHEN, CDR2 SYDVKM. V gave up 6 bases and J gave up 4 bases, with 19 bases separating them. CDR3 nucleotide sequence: TGTGCCAGCAGCCCCACAGGCGCAAGATTTTACGAGCAGTACTTC. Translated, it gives CASSPTGARFYEQYF.

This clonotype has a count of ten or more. CDR3 sequence: CASNGIRGTAGHEQYF. CDR3 bases: TGTGCCAGCAACGGGATTAGGGGGACCGCCGGTCACGAGCAGTACTTC. This chain connects TRBV28 to TRBJ2-7; TRBD1 is a possible D gene (6 bases). Looked up from germline, CDR1 is MDHEN and CDR2 is SYDVKM. V lost 7 bases and J lost 5, with 24 bases in between. This CDR3 spans 16 amino acids.

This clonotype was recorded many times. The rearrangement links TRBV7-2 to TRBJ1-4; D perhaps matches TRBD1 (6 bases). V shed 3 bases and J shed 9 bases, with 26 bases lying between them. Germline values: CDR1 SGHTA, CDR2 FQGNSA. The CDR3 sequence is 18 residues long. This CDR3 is CASSLVSWAGAPDQKLFF. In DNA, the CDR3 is TGTGCCAGCAGCTTGGTCTCCTGGGCGGGGGCTCCGGATCAAAAACTGTTTTTT.

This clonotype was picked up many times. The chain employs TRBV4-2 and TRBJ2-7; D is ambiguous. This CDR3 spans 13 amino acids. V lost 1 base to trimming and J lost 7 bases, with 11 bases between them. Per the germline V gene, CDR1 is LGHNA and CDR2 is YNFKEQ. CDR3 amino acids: CASSQATPSEQYF. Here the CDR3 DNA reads TGTGCCAGCAGCCAAGCGACCCCCTCGGAGCAGTACTTC.

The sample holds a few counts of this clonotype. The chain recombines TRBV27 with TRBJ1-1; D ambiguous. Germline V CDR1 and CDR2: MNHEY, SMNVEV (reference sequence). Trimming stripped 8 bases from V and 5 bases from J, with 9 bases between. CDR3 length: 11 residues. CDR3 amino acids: CASGRWTEAFF. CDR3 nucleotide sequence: TGTGCCAGCGGTAGGTGGACTGAAGCTTTCTTT.

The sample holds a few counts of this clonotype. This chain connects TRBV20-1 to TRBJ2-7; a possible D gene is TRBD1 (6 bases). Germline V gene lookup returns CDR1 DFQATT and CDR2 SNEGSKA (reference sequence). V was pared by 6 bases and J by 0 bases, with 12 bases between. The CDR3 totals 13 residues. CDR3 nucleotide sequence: TGCAGTGCAACGACAGGATCCTCCTACGAGCAGTACTTC. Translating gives CSATTGSSYEQYF.

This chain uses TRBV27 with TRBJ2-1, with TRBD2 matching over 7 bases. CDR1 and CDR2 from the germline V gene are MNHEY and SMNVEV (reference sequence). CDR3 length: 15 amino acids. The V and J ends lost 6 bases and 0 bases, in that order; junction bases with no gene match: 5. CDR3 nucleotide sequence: TGTGCCAGCAGAGCCGCGGGGGACTCCTACAATGAGCAGTTCTTC. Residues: CASRAAGDSYNEQFF.

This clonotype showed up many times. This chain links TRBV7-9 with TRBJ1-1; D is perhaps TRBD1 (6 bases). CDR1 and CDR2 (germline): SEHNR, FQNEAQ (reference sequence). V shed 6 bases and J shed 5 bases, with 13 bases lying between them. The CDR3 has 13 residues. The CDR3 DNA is TGTGCCAGCAGACAAGGGGGGATGACTGAAGCTTTCTTT. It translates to CASRQGGMTEAFF.

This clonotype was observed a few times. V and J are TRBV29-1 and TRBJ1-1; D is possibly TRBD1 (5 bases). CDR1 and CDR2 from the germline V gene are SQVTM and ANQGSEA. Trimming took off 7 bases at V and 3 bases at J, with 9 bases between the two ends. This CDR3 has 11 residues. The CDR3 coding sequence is TGCAGCGCCGGGGCAGACACTGAAGCTTTCTTT. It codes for CSAGADTEAFF. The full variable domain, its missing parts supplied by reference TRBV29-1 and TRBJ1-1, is SAVISQKPSRDICQRGTSLTIQCQVDSQVTMMFWYRQQPGQSLTLIATANQGSEATYESGFVIDKFPISRPNLTFSTLTVSNMSPEDSSIYLCSAGADTEAFFGQGTRLTVV.

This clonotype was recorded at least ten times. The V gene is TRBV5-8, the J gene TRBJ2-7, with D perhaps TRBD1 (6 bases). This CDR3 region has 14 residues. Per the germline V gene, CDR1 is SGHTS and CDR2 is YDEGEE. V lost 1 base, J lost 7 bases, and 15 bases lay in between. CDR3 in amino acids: CASSLNRAVGEQYF. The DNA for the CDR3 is TGTGCCAGCAGCTTGAACAGGGCCGTGGGAGAGCAGTACTTC. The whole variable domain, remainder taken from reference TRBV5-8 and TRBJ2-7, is EAGVTQSPTHLIKTRGQQATLRCSPISGHTSVYWYQQALGLGLQFLLWYDEGEERNRGNFPPRFSGRQFPNYSSELNVNALELEDSALYLCASSLNRAVGEQYFGPGTRLTVT.

The CDR3 bases are TGTGCCAGCAGCGTAGGAGGTTCTCACGAGACCCAGTACTTC. The encoded protein is CASSVGGSHETQYF. The chain recombines TRBV9 with TRBJ2-5; D is uncertain. The CDR3 sequence is 14 residues long. Germline V gene lookup returns CDR1 SGDLS and CDR2 YYNGEE. The ends were cut back, 0 bases at V and 5 bases at J, with 11 bases in the middle.

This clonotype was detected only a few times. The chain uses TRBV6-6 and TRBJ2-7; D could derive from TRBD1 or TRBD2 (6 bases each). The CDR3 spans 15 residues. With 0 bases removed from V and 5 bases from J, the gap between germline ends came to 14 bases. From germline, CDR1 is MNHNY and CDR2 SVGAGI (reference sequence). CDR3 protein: CASSYSQGRSNEQYF. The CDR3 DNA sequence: TGTGCCAGCAGTTACTCCCAGGGGAGGTCAAACGAGCAGTACTTC.

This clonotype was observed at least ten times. DNA for the CDR3: TGTGCCAGCGCTTCGTCTGGGGCCAACGTCCTGACTTTC. Translated, it gives CASASSGANVLTF. V usage is TRBV5-6 and J usage is TRBJ2-6; D call uncertain. CDR3 length equals 13 residues. V was clipped by 7 bases and J by 1 base, with 6 bases between them. CDR1 and CDR2 (germline): SGHDT, YYEEEE.

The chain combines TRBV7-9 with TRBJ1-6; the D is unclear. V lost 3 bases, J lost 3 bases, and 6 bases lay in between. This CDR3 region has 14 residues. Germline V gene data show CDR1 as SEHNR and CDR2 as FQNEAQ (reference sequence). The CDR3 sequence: CASSFLGYNSPLHF. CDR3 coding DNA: TGTGCCAGCAGCTTCCTTGGCTATAATTCACCCCTCCACTTT.

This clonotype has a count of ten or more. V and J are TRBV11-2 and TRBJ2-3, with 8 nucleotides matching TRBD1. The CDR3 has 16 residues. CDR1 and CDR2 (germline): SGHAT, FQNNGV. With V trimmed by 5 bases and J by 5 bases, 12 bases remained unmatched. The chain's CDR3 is CASSTRGQGSGDTQYF. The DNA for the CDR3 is TGTGCCAGCAGCACGAGAGGACAGGGTTCGGGAGATACGCAGTATTTT.

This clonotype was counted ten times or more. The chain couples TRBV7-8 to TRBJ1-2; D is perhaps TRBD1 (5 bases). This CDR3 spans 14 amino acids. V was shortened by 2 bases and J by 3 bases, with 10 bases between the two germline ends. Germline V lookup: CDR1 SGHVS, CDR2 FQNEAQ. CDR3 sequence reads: CASSLPGSDYGYTF. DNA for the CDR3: TGTGCCAGCAGCTTACCAGGGTCGGACTATGGCTACACCTTC.